Below are 7 T cell receptor beta chains sequenced from a single sample in a study of shared clonotypes between healthy human individuals (dated by TCRdb to the early 2020s). To prepare the library, the immunoSEQ multiplex PCR assay was applied. TCRdb retrieved this table from immuneACCESS and kept in-frame rearrangements only. Not all clones are present; in checked studies, unresolved V genes account for under half, and no reason is known for the remainder. In all, the sample holds a few million clones, and roughly 92% of those were seen once. In total, the top ten clones hold over 0.12% of the sample. The material sequenced was naive CD4+ T cells sorted from blood. In light of the paper, this sample's cell subset or site label describes: CD45RA+ positively selected. The receptors shown here come from a man aged 18 to 30 in good health.

This chain connects TRBV9 to TRBJ2-3; TRBD1 might be the D (6 bases). This CDR3 has 15 amino acids. The germline gives CDR1 SGDLS, CDR2 YYNGEE. Trimming removed 0 bases at V and 1 base at J, with 9 bases between. CDR3 sequence: CASSVGGPGTDTQYF. The CDR3 nucleotides read TGTGCCAGCAGCGTAGGGGGGCCGGGCACAGATACGCAGTATTTT.

The rearrangement joins TRBV10-1 to TRBJ2-1, with TRBD2 matching over 8 bases. J gave up 4 bases and V 0 bases, and 2 bases lay outside the gene matches. The CDR3 spans 15 residues. Germline CDR1 and CDR2: WNHNN and SYGVQD (reference sequence). The CDR3: CASSESRGVYNEQFF. In DNA form, the CDR3 reads TGCGCCAGCAGTGAGTCGCGGGGGGTTTACAATGAGCAGTTCTTC.

The chain combines TRBV28 with TRBJ1-4, with 10 bases matching TRBD1. The CDR3 loop spans 17 amino acids. The trim removed 3 bases at V and 12 bases at J, leaving 16 bases unmatched. Germline V lookup: CDR1 MDHEN, CDR2 SYDVKM. Written as DNA, the CDR3 is TGTGCCAGCAGTTTCCGGGTGGAGACAGGGGGCGCAGATCAACTGTTTTTT. It yields the protein CASSFRVETGGADQLFF.

V gene TRBV6-1 combines with J gene TRBJ1-2; D is perhaps TRBD1 (5 bases). The CDR3 extends over 14 amino acids. Per the germline V gene, CDR1 is MNHNS and CDR2 is SASEGT. V lost 6 bases, J lost 0 bases, and 11 bases lay in between. This chain's CDR3 is CASSWDGPNYGYTF. The DNA for the CDR3 is TGTGCCAGCAGCTGGGACGGACCTAACTATGGCTACACCTTC.

CDR3 amino acids: CASSPTRGNTIYF. As DNA, the CDR3 is TGTGCCAGCAGCCCAACGCGCGGAAACACCATATATTTT. This sequence joins TRBV11-2 and TRBJ1-3, with D unclear. Per germline, CDR1 SGHAT and CDR2 FQNNGV. Trimming removed 5 bases at V and 4 bases at J, with 9 bases between. This CDR3 region has 13 residues.

The chain has TRBV18 and TRBJ2-3; no firm D call. The CDR3 consists of 16 residues. V was cut by 3 bases and J by 2 bases, with 15 bases left in between. Germline assignment: CDR1 KGHSH and CDR2 LQKENI. Here the CDR3 DNA reads TGTGCCAGCTCACCGTACCAGAGGATCGTCACAGATACGCAGTATTTT. It codes for CASSPYQRIVTDTQYF. Full variable domain (outside the CDR3, taken from reference TRBV18 and TRBJ2-3): NAGVMQNPRHLVRRRGQEARLRCSPMKGHSHVYWYRQLPEEGLKFMVYLQKENIIDESGMPKERFSAEFPKEGPSILRIQQVVRGDSAAYFCASSPYQRIVTDTQYFGPGTRLTVL.

The chain combines TRBV7-9 with TRBJ2-7, with D tentatively TRBD1 (6 bases). The CDR3 runs to 13 residues. V was cut by 2 bases and J by 4 bases, with 9 bases left in between. Germline assignment: CDR1 SEHNR and CDR2 FQNEAQ (reference sequence). The CDR3 loop is CASSLTDRYEQYF. In DNA form, the CDR3 reads TGTGCCAGCAGCTTAACAGACAGGTACGAGCAGTACTTC.